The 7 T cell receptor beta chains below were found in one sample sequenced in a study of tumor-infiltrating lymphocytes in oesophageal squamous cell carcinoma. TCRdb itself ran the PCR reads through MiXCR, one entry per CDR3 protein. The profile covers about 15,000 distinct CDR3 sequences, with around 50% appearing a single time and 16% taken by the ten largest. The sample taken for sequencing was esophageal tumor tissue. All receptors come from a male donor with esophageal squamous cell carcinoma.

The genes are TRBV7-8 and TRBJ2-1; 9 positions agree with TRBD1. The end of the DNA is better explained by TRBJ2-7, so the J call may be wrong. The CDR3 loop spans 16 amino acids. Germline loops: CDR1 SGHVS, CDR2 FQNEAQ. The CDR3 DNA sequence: TGTGCCAGCAGCTTACCTCCCGGGACAGGGTCCGTGGAGCAGTACTTC. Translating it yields CASSLPPGTGSVEQYF.

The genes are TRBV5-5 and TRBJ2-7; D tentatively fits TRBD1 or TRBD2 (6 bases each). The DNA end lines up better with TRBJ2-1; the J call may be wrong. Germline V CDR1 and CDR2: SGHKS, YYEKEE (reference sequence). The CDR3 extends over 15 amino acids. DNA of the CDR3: TGTGCCAGCAGACGAGGGGGGATTCCATTGGAGGAGCAGTTCTTC. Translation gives CASRRGGIPLEEQFF.

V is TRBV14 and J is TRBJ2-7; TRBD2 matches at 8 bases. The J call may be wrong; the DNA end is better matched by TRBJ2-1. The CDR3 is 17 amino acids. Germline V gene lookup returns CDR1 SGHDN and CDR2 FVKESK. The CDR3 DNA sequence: TGTGCCAGCAGCCAAGAGTATCGACTAGCGTACTACAATGAGCAGTTCTTC. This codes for CASSQEYRLAYYNEQFF.

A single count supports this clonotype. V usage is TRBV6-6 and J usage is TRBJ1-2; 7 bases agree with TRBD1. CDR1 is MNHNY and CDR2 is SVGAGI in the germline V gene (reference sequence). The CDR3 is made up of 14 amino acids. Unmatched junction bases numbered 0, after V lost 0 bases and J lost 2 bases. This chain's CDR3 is CASSYSRGNYGYTF. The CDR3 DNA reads TGTGCCAGCAGTTACTCCAGGGGGAACTATGGCTACACCTTC.

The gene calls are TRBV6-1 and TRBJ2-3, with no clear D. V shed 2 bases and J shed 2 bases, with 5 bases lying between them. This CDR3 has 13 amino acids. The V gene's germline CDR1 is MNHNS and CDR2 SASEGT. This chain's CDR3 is CASSETYTDTQYF. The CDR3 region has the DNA TGTGCCAGCAGTGAAACGTACACAGATACGCAGTATTTT.

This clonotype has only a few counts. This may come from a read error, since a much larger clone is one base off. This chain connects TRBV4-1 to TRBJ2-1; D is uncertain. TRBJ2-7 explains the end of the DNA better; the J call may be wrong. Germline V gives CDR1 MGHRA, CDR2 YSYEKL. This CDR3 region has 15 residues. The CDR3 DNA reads TGCGCCAGCAGCCAAGGGCCTTACCGAAACAATGAGCAGTACTTC. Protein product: CASSQGPYRNNEQYF.

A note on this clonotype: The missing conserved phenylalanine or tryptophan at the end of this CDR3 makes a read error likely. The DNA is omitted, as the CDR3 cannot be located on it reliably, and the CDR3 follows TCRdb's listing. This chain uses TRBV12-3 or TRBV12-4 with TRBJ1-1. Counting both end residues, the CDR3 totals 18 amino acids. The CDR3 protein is CASMGLAGDVQIRSTSGQ.